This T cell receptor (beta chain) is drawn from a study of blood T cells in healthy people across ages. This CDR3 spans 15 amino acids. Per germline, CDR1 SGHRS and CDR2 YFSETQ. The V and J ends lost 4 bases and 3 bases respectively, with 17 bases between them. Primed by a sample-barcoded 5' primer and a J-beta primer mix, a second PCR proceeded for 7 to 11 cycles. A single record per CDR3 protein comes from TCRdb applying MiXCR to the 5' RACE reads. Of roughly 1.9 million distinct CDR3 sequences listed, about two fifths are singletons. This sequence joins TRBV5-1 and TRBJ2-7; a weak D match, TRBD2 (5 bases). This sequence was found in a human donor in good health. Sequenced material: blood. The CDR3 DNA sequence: TGCGCCAGCAGCCCAGGACCATCCGGGGTCTACGAGCAGTACTTC. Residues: CASSPGPSGVYEQYF. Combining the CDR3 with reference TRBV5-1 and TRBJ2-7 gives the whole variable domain KAGVTQTPRYLIKTRGQQVTLSCSPISGHRSVSWYQQTPGQGLQFLFEYFSETQRNKGNFPGRFSGRQFSNSRSEMNVSTLELGDSALYLCASSPGPSGVYEQYFGPGTRLTVT.